A selection of T cell receptor beta chains follows, all from one sample in a study of blood T cells in healthy people across ages. TCRdb analysed the 5' RACE reads with MiXCR anew, one entry per CDR3 protein. The sample lists approximately 1,000,000 distinct CDR3 sequences; less than 50% were seen once. The sequencing sample was made of blood. These receptors all come from a woman in her sixties in good health. Each CDR3 is given with its conserved first and last residue. Each record gives: CDR3 DNA, CDR3 protein, D gene, V gene, J gene, clone size. The D gene is left open where the match is weak. Not all rows give a size; the values are once, few, many and, for expanded clones, a class.

CDR3nt: TGTGCCAGCAGCTTAGCGCCTACAGGCAAAATCCAAGAGACCCAGTACTTC
CDR3aa: CASSLAPTGKIQETQYF
d_gene: NA
v_gene: TRBV7-9
j_gene: TRBJ2-5
abundance: once

CDR3nt: TGTGCCAGCAGTTTATGGGGGGGAACAACACTACGAGAGCAGTACTTC
CDR3aa: CASSLWGGTTLREQYF
d_gene: TRBD2
v_gene: TRBV27
j_gene: TRBJ2-5
abundance: NA

CDR3nt: TGCAGCGTGGTCCCGGGACGGGCCTACGAGCAGTACTTC
CDR3aa: CSVVPGRAYEQYF
d_gene: NA
v_gene: TRBV29-1
j_gene: TRBJ2-7
abundance: few

CDR3nt: TGTGCCACCAGTGATTTGCAAGGACTAGCGGAAGAGGTAGAGACCCAGTACTTC
CDR3aa: CATSDLQGLAEEVETQYF
d_gene: TRBD2
v_gene: TRBV24-1
j_gene: TRBJ2-5
abundance: NA

CDR3nt: TGTGCCAGCAGTTACAGAAGACAGGGAAGACAAGAGACCCGGTACTTC
CDR3aa: CASSYRRQGRQETRYF
d_gene: TRBD1
v_gene: TRBV6-5
j_gene: TRBJ2-7
abundance: few

CDR3nt: TGTGCCAGCAGCCAAGCGGTGAGGTTCTCCTACAATGAGCAGTTCTTC
CDR3aa: CASSQAVRFSYNEQFF
d_gene: NA
v_gene: TRBV28
j_gene: TRBJ2-1
abundance: NA

CDR3nt: TGTGCCAGCAGTCCATTAGGCAGTGGTCAAGAGACCCAGTACTTC
CDR3aa: CASSPLGSGQETQYF
d_gene: NA
v_gene: TRBV6-5
j_gene: TRBJ2-5
abundance: NA

CDR3nt: TGTGCCAGCAGCGACACTAGCGGACGCTACAATGAGCAGTTCTTC
CDR3aa: CASSDTSGRYNEQFF
d_gene: TRBD2
v_gene: TRBV7-3
j_gene: TRBJ2-1
abundance: few

CDR3nt: TGTGCCATCAGTGAGTTGATGGGAACTAATGAAAAACTGTTTTTT
CDR3aa: CAISELMGTNEKLFF
d_gene: NA
v_gene: TRBV10-3
j_gene: TRBJ1-4
abundance: few

CDR3nt: TGTGCCAGCAGTGAAGATGTGGGATACTACGAGCAGTACTTC
CDR3aa: CASSEDVGYYEQYF
d_gene: NA
v_gene: TRBV6-1
j_gene: TRBJ2-7
abundance: NA

CDR3nt: TGTGCCAGCAGCTTCGGCGGGGTAGTCGGCGAGCAGTACTTC
CDR3aa: CASSFGGVVGEQYF
d_gene: NA
v_gene: TRBV7-9
j_gene: TRBJ2-7
abundance: NA

CDR3nt: TGTGCCAGCAGCGGTTTGTCGGGGAGCTCCTACAATGAGCAGTTCTTC
CDR3aa: CASSGLSGSSYNEQFF
d_gene: NA
v_gene: TRBV11-2
j_gene: TRBJ2-1
abundance: NA

CDR3nt: TGTGCCAGCAGCGTAGGACAGGGCGAGCAGTACTTC
CDR3aa: CASSVGQGEQYF
d_gene: TRBD1
v_gene: TRBV9
j_gene: TRBJ2-7
abundance: many

CDR3nt: TGTGCCATATCGAGGGGTCGAAACACTGAAGCTTTCTTT
CDR3aa: CAISRGRNTEAFF
d_gene: NA
v_gene: TRBV12-3/TRBV12-4
j_gene: TRBJ1-1
abundance: NA

CDR3nt: TGCAGTGCTAGGGCCGCCGACAGGGCGGGAGATTACGAGCAGTACTTC
CDR3aa: CSARAADRAGDYEQYF
d_gene: NA
v_gene: TRBV20-1
j_gene: TRBJ2-7
abundance: NA

CDR3nt: TGTGCCAGCAGCCAAATCCCCAGGGACAGGGATTATGGCTACACCTTC
CDR3aa: CASSQIPRDRDYGYTF
d_gene: TRBD1
v_gene: TRBV4-2
j_gene: TRBJ1-2
abundance: many

CDR3nt: TGCAGCGGGTATAACTATGGCTACACCTTC
CDR3aa: CSGYNYGYTF
d_gene: NA
v_gene: TRBV29-1
j_gene: TRBJ1-2
abundance: NA

CDR3nt: TGTGCCAGCAGTCTCGGACAGGGGGCTGGTGGCTACACCTTC
CDR3aa: CASSLGQGAGGYTF
d_gene: TRBD1
v_gene: TRBV27
j_gene: TRBJ1-2
abundance: few

CDR3nt: TGTGCCACCAGCAGAGTAGCGGTGGCCACCGGGGAGCTGTTTTTT
CDR3aa: CATSRVAVATGELFF
d_gene: NA
v_gene: TRBV15
j_gene: TRBJ2-2
abundance: NA

CDR3nt: TGTGCCAGCAGTAAAGGGACTAGCGGTTACAATGAGCAGTTCTTC
CDR3aa: CASSKGTSGYNEQFF
d_gene: TRBD2
v_gene: TRBV12-3/TRBV12-4
j_gene: TRBJ2-1
abundance: NA

CDR3nt: TGCGCCAGCAGTGAGCCGGGAGCGATCCCAGAGACCCAGTACTTC
CDR3aa: CASSEPGAIPETQYF
d_gene: NA
v_gene: TRBV10-1
j_gene: TRBJ2-5
abundance: NA

CDR3nt: TGTGCCAGCAGTTACCTCCGGGGCTCCTACAATGAGCAGTACTTC
CDR3aa: CASSYLRGSYNEQYF
d_gene: NA
v_gene: TRBV6-5
j_gene: TRBJ2-7
abundance: NA

CDR3nt: TGTGCCACCAGCTCGGGACAGGCTTCCTACGAGCAGTACTTC
CDR3aa: CATSSGQASYEQYF
d_gene: TRBD1
v_gene: TRBV15
j_gene: TRBJ2-7
abundance: NA

CDR3nt: TGCAGCGTTCCCCCGGAGGTCGGGATTGAAGCTTTCTTT
CDR3aa: CSVPPEVGIEAFF
d_gene: NA
v_gene: TRBV29-1
j_gene: TRBJ1-1
abundance: few

CDR3nt: TGTGCCAGCAGCCAGGGGGTAGCGGGAGATCTCAATGAGCAGTTCTTC
CDR3aa: CASSQGVAGDLNEQFF
d_gene: TRBD2
v_gene: TRBV4-2
j_gene: TRBJ2-1
abundance: few

CDR3nt: TGTGCCAGCAGTTTCTATGGGCAGCCCCAGCATTTT
CDR3aa: CASSFYGQPQHF
d_gene: NA
v_gene: TRBV27
j_gene: TRBJ1-5
abundance: NA

CDR3nt: TGTGCCAGCAGTGAAAGGGGCTATAATTCACCCCTCCACTTT
CDR3aa: CASSERGYNSPLHF
d_gene: NA
v_gene: TRBV2
j_gene: TRBJ1-6
abundance: NA

CDR3nt: TGTGCCAGCAGCGCGGGGGGGGCGTCAGATACGCAGTATTTT
CDR3aa: CASSAGGASDTQYF
d_gene: TRBD2
v_gene: TRBV11-1
j_gene: TRBJ2-3
abundance: NA

CDR3nt: TGTGCCAGCAGCTTAGAGCCGGAAAGGACCAATGAGCAGTACTTC
CDR3aa: CASSLEPERTNEQYF
d_gene: NA
v_gene: TRBV11-2
j_gene: TRBJ2-7
abundance: NA

CDR3nt: TGCGCCAGCAGCTGGGACGGCTCTAATGAAAAACTGTTTTTT
CDR3aa: CASSWDGSNEKLFF
d_gene: NA
v_gene: TRBV5-1
j_gene: TRBJ1-4
abundance: NA

CDR3nt: TGTGCCAGCGGACAGGGGGACTACGAGCAGTACTTC
CDR3aa: CASGQGDYEQYF
d_gene: TRBD1
v_gene: TRBV6-6
j_gene: TRBJ2-7
abundance: NA

CDR3nt: TGTGCCAGCAGCCCCCCGAGGGGAACCGGTAGCGGGAGATATTACGAGCAGTACTTC
CDR3aa: CASSPPRGTGSGRYYEQYF
d_gene: TRBD2
v_gene: TRBV11-1
j_gene: TRBJ2-7
abundance: NA

CDR3nt: TGTGCCTGCAGCCCAACAACCCCCGTGAACGAGCAGTACTTC
CDR3aa: CACSPTTPVNEQYF
d_gene: NA
v_gene: TRBV9
j_gene: TRBJ2-7
abundance: NA

CDR3nt: TGTGCCAGCAGCCAGGCGGACCGCAGTACAGATTACAATGAGCAGTTCTTC
CDR3aa: CASSQADRSTDYNEQFF
d_gene: NA
v_gene: TRBV4-2
j_gene: TRBJ2-1
abundance: NA

CDR3nt: TGCAGCGTTGACGTCCGACAGGGCTGGGAGACCCAGTACTTC
CDR3aa: CSVDVRQGWETQYF
d_gene: TRBD1
v_gene: TRBV29-1
j_gene: TRBJ2-5
abundance: few

CDR3nt: TGTGCCAGCAGCCAAGGACAGGGGTGGGTGGCGACTAATGAAAAACTGTTTTTT
CDR3aa: CASSQGQGWVATNEKLFF
d_gene: TRBD1
v_gene: TRBV4-2
j_gene: TRBJ1-4
abundance: NA

CDR3nt: TGTGCCATCAGTGATCCGCAGCGGGGGGGCCGGGAGACCCAGTACTTC
CDR3aa: CAISDPQRGGRETQYF
d_gene: TRBD2
v_gene: TRBV10-3
j_gene: TRBJ2-5
abundance: few

CDR3nt: TGTGCCATCAGGAGCGGGACCCTCACAGATACGCAGTATTTT
CDR3aa: CAIRSGTLTDTQYF
d_gene: TRBD2
v_gene: TRBV10-3
j_gene: TRBJ2-3
abundance: few

CDR3nt: TGTGCCAGCAGCTTAGATTTCGGGGGTCGGAGGCAAGAGACCCAGTACTTC
CDR3aa: CASSLDFGGRRQETQYF
d_gene: NA
v_gene: TRBV7-6
j_gene: TRBJ2-5
abundance: few

CDR3nt: TGTGCCAGCAGCTCAACCAGACTAGCCAAAAACATTCGGTACTTC
CDR3aa: CASSSTRLAKNIRYF
d_gene: TRBD2
v_gene: TRBV7-9
j_gene: TRBJ2-7
abundance: NA

CDR3nt: TGTGCCAGCAGCGGTATAGCGGGAGGAGGTGGAGATACGCAGTATTTT
CDR3aa: CASSGIAGGGGDTQYF
d_gene: TRBD2
v_gene: TRBV9
j_gene: TRBJ2-3
abundance: few

CDR3nt: TGTGCCAGCAGCTTAGATGGCGTTTCTCAGGCTTTCTTT
CDR3aa: CASSLDGVSQAFF
d_gene: NA
v_gene: TRBV11-3
j_gene: TRBJ1-1
abundance: NA

CDR3nt: TGTGCCAGCAGCTTAGAGGGACTCTTGTCGGGGGGAGATACGCAGTATTTT
CDR3aa: CASSLEGLLSGGDTQYF
d_gene: TRBD2
v_gene: TRBV7-2
j_gene: TRBJ2-3
abundance: NA

CDR3nt: TGTGCCAGCAGCCACCCTCATCGGGGGGCGCGGGGGGACAATGAGCAGTTCTTC
CDR3aa: CASSHPHRGARGDNEQFF
d_gene: TRBD2
v_gene: TRBV14
j_gene: TRBJ2-1
abundance: NA